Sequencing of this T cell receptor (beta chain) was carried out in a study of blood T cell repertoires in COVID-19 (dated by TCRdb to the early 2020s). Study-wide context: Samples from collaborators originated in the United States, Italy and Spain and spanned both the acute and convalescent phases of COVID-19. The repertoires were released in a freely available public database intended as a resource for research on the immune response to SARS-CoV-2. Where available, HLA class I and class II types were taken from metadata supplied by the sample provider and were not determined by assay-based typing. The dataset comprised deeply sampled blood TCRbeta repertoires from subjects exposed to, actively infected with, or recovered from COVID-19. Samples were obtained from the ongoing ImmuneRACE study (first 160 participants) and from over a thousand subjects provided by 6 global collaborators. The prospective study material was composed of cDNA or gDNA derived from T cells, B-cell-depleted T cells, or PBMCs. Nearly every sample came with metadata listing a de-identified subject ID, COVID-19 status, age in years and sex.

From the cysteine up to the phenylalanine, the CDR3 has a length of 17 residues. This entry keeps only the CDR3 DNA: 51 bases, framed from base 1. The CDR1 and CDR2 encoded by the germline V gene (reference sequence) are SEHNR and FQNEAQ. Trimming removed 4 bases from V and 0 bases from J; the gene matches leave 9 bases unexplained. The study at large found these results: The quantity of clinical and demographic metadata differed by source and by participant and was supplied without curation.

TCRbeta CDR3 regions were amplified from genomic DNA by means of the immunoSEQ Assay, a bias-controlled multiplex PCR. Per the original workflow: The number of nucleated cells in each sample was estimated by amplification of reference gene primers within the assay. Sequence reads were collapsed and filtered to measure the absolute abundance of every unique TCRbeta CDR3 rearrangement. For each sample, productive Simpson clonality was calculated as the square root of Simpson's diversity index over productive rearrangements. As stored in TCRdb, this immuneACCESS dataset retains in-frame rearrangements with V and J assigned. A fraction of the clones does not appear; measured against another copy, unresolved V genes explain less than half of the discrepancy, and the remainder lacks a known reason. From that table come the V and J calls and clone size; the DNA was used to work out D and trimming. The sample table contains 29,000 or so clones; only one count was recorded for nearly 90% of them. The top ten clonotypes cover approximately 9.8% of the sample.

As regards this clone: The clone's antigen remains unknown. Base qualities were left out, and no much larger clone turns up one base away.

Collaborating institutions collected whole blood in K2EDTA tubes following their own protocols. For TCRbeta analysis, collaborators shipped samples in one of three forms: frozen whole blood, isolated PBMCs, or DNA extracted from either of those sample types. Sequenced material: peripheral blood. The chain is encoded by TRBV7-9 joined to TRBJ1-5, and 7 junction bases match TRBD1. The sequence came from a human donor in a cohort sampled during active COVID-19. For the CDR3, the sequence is CASSSGGTAFSNQPQHF. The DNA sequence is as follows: TGTGCCAGCAGCTCAGGTGGGACAGCCTTTAGCAATCAGCCCCAGCATTTT.